These 6 T cell receptor beta chains were sequenced from one sample in a study of beta chain features in type 1 diabetes. Since all of the isolated RNA was reverse transcribed, expressed TCRB transcripts were what got sequenced. Sequenced by immunoSEQ multiplex PCR; TCRdb stores in-frame clones only, minus some. The sample has under 900,000 clones, roughly a sixth seen once. What was sequenced was naive CD4+ T cells from blood. Receptors were obtained from a woman between 18 and 29 years old in good health.

This chain connects TRBV10-3 to TRBJ1-2, with TRBD1 matching over 11 bases. Germline loops: CDR1 ENHRY, CDR2 SYGVKD. This CDR3 is built from 15 residues. After removal of 6 bases from V and 4 bases from J, the junction contained 7 bases not matched to a gene. Written as DNA, the CDR3 is TGTGCCATCAGAGGACAGGGGGCACATGGCTATGGCTACACCTTC. Residues: CAIRGQGAHGYGYTF.

This clone has only a few counts. The V call is TRBV4-2, the J call TRBJ2-7, with 7 bases fitting TRBD2. The germline gives CDR1 LGHNA, CDR2 YNFKEQ. The CDR3 is made up of 14 amino acids. V was pared by 2 bases and J by 3 bases, with 4 bases of the junction left unmatched. CDR3 in amino acids: CASSQTSAGYEQYF. The CDR3 nucleotides are TGTGCCAGCAGCCAAACTAGCGCCGGCTACGAGCAGTACTTC.

This clone has just a few counts. V is TRBV4-1 and J is TRBJ2-5; no firm D call. Germline V gene lookup returns CDR1 MGHRA and CDR2 YSYEKL. The CDR3 extends over 14 amino acids. The V and J ends lost 1 base and 5 bases respectively, with 11 bases between them. The CDR3 nucleotides are TGCGCCAGCAGCCAAGTGGCTAGGTCGGAGACCCAGTACTTC. This codes for CASSQVARSETQYF.

The chain links TRBV4-3 to TRBJ1-3, with 7 positions matching TRBD1. Germline assignment: CDR1 LGHNA and CDR2 YSLEER. Unmatched junction bases numbered 11, after V lost 0 bases and J lost 0 bases. This CDR3 is built from 19 residues. CDR3 sequence reads: CASSQDLPGQLSSGNTIYF. Written as DNA, the CDR3 is TGCGCCAGCAGCCAAGATCTTCCGGGACAGTTGAGCTCTGGAAACACCATATATTTT.

This clone appeared a few times. V usage is TRBV10-3 and J usage is TRBJ2-1; possible D gene TRBD1, 6 bases. V was pared by 7 bases and J by 10 bases, with 23 bases between. The length of the CDR3 is 15 residues. Looked up from germline, CDR1 is ENHRY and CDR2 is SYGVKD. CDR3 protein: CAITDSGHSRNEQFF. The CDR3 nucleotides are TGTGCCATCACGGATTCGGGACACTCCCGGAACGAGCAGTTCTTC.

The J gene is TRBJ2-5, the V gene TRBV7-9, with 10 bases aligning to TRBD2. Matching the DNA end better, TRBJ2-7 makes the J call doubtful. The CDR3 has 18 residues. Germline CDR1 reads SEHNR; CDR2 reads FQNEAQ (reference sequence). The CDR3 region has the DNA TGTGCCAGCAGCTTAGCCCAGCGGGAGGGCCCTCGAGTTTACGAGCAGTACTTC. It is translated as CASSLAQREGPRVYEQYF.